The clone carrying this T cell receptor (beta chain) was detected many times. Its antigen is unknown. The germline V and J ends were trimmed by 7 bases and 5 bases, with 11 bases remaining between them. The CDR3 runs 13 residues. Germline CDR1 is MNHNS and CDR2 is SASEGT. The sample comes from a study of T cells in Graves' hyperthyroidism and ophthalmopathy. Study details: Before treatment of any kind, peripheral blood was taken at initial diagnosis. Study-wide points: Blood shared most expanded thyroid clonotypes above 0.001.

Stable disease denoted Graves' hyperthyroidism without ophthalmopathy progression within 18 months. Hyperthyroidism patients were newly diagnosed, had disease duration under 2 months, and were aged 18 to 65 years. The TCR beta CDR3 regions underwent amplification using RNA transcripts as the source. HTBI primers were used for first-round RT-PCR of the TCR CDR3. TCRdb re-analysed the multiplex PCR reads in MiXCR, keeping a single row per CDR3 protein. This table holds 400,000 to 600,000 distinct CDR3 sequences, less than 25% found once. This chain joins TRBV6-1 and TRBJ2-2, with D perhaps TRBD1 (6 bases). This TCR derives from a man aged 18 to 29 with Graves' hyperthyroidism. Material: blood. In nucleotides, the CDR3 is TGTGCCAGCAAACCCACAGGGACCGGGGAGCTGTTTTTT. Translated: CASKPTGTGELFF.